This T cell receptor beta chain was obtained from a study of shared clonotypes between healthy human individuals. Study overall: Sampling drew on donors who were a couple of women and a few men aged 18 to 49. Three plates were used per donor for CD4 naive, three for CD4 memory, two for CD8 naive and one for CD8 memory. Broader study findings: In contrast to clonotypes shared by all four donors, non-shared clonotypes had lower generation probabilities.

Unmatched junction bases numbered 3, after V lost 7 bases and J lost 1 base. This CDR3 has 14 residues. CDR1 is SNHLY, CDR2 FYNNEI, per germline. Comment on this clone: The antigen remains unidentified.

At the deep level, the assay was run. The protocol was immunoSEQ multiplex PCR, while the TCRdb copy is restricted to in-frame clones and leaves out a portion. Among approximately 2.5 million clones, approximately 94% were seen once, and the ten largest hold about 0.39%. The genes are TRBV2 and TRBJ2-7; 11 nucleotides match TRBD2. The clonotype was recovered from a man aged 18 to 29 in good health. Some clones in this sample may be carry-over from other donors' samples. Sample: naive CD4+ T cells from PBMCs. Specified subset: CD45RA+ positively selected. This CDR3 reads CASTTSGSSYEQYF. The CDR3 DNA sequence: TGTGCCAGCACTACTAGCGGGAGTTCCTACGAGCAGTACTTC.